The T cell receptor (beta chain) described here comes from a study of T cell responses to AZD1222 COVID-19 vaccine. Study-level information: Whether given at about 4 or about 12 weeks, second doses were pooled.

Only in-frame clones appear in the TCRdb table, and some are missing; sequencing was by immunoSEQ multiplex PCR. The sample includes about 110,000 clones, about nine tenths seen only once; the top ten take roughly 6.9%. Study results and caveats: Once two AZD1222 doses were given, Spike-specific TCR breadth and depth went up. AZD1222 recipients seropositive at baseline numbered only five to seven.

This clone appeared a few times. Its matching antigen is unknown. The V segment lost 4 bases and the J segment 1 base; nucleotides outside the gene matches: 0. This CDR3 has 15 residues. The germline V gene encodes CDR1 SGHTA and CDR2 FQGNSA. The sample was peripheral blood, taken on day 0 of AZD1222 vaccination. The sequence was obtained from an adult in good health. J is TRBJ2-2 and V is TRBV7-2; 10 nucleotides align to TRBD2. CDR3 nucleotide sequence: TGTGCCAGCAGCTGGACTAGCGGGAACACCGGGGAGCTGTTTTTT. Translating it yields CASSWTSGNTGELFF.